These 22 T cell receptor beta chains originate from one sample sequenced in a study of T-cell memory formation after mild COVID-19. One entry per CDR3 protein results from TCRdb running MiXCR on the 5' RACE reads. The data contain under 250,000 distinct CDR3 sequences, under 12% of them singletons. The specimen was PBMCs or a T cell subset sorted from them (not recorded which). These receptors were obtained from a man aged 18 to 35 who had mild COVID-19 (a few samples of this study predate the infection). Cell type and time point are not known.

The V and J genes are TRBV19 and TRBJ2-5; D may be TRBD1 or TRBD2 (5 bases each). V was shortened by 4 bases and J by 2 bases, with 14 bases between the two germline ends. The CDR3 runs to 15 residues. Germline V gene sequence: CDR1 LNHDA, CDR2 SQIVND (reference sequence). CDR3 in amino acids: CASSTGTVFQETQYF. As DNA, the CDR3 is TGTGCCAGTAGTACCGGGACGGTGTTTCAAGAGACCCAGTACTTC.

The chain combines TRBV15 with TRBJ2-1; 8 nucleotides agree with TRBD1. This CDR3 region has 15 residues. J gave up 8 bases and V 0 bases, and 6 bases lay outside the gene matches. Germline CDR1 is LNHNV and CDR2 is YYDKDF (reference sequence). CDR3 DNA sequence: TGTGCCACCAGCAGAGAAGGTGCAGGGGGCTATGAGCAGTTCTTC. Translation gives CATSREGAGGYEQFF.

The chain has TRBV4-1 and TRBJ2-1; D call uncertain. Germline CDR1 and CDR2: MGHRA and YSYEKL. V was pared by 3 bases and J by 7 bases, with 7 bases between. CDR3 length: 12 residues. CDR3 protein: CASSHFGNEQFF. CDR3 DNA: TGCGCCAGCAGCCATTTCGGGAATGAGCAGTTCTTC.

This chain links TRBV6-5 with TRBJ1-2; D gene ambiguous. The CDR3 runs to 14 residues. Germline-derived CDR1 and CDR2 are MNHEY and SVGAGI. V shed 4 bases and J shed 3 bases, with 12 bases lying between them. DNA of the CDR3: TGTGCCAGCAGTTCCGCTACGTCGGACTATGGCTACACCTTC. Translating gives CASSSATSDYGYTF.

This clonotype was counted only a few times. V is TRBV5-1 and J is TRBJ2-5; TRBD1 agrees at 8 bases. The length of the CDR3 is 15 residues. J was trimmed by 4 bases and V by 3 bases; bases with no gene match: 8. Germline assignment: CDR1 SGHRS and CDR2 YFSETQ. Here the CDR3 reads CASSYGTGTLETQYF. As DNA, the CDR3 is TGCGCCAGCAGCTATGGGACAGGAACGCTAGAGACCCAGTACTTC.

In its sample, this clonotype was seen a few times. The J gene is TRBJ2-4, the V gene TRBV12-3 or TRBV12-4, with TRBD1 matching 10 bases. Germline trimming cut 2 bases from V and 6 bases from J; bases unmatched to any gene: 1. The CDR3 sequence is 14 residues long. This CDR3 is CASSLWDRGNIQYF. For the CDR3, the DNA is TGTGCCAGCAGTTTATGGGACAGGGGAAACATTCAGTACTTC.

The V and J genes are TRBV6-5 and TRBJ2-4, with D tentatively TRBD1 (5 bases). Germline values: CDR1 MNHEY, CDR2 SVGAGI. The CDR3 loop spans 16 amino acids. Trimming cost V 0 bases and J 0 bases, with 9 bases left between them. The CDR3 sequence is CASSYSTGLAKNIQYF. CDR3 in DNA: TGTGCCAGCAGTTACTCAACAGGCCTAGCCAAAAACATTCAGTACTTC.

V is TRBV20-1 and J is TRBJ1-4, with D possibly TRBD1 on 5 matching bases. The CDR3 spans 15 residues. Germline V lookup: CDR1 DFQATT, CDR2 SNEGSKA (reference sequence). V lost 3 bases and J 8 bases, leaving 19 bases between the germline ends. Here the CDR3 reads CSASDPGTFSEKLFF. For the CDR3, the DNA is TGCAGTGCTAGCGACCCTGGGACCTTCAGCGAAAAACTGTTTTTT.

This chain links TRBV7-6 with TRBJ2-7; 9 nucleotides match TRBD2. Per germline, CDR1 SGHVS and CDR2 FNYEAQ. V lost 5 bases, J lost 3 bases, and 8 bases stayed unmatched. This CDR3 region has 15 residues. The CDR3 region is CASSEVPAGGYEQYV. The CDR3 coding sequence is TGTGCCAGCAGCGAAGTACCAGCGGGGGGCTACGAGCAGTACGTC.

This sequence joins TRBV7-3 and TRBJ2-2; D is undetermined. Germline V lookup: CDR1 SGHTA, CDR2 FQGTGA. This CDR3 region has 14 residues. V lost 4 bases to trimming and J lost 2 bases, with 8 bases between them. The CDR3 coding sequence is TGTGCCAGCAGCTCGGTTATTAACACCGGGGAGCTGTTTTTT. It yields the protein CASSSVINTGELFF.

This clonotype has a handful of counts. This chain links TRBV11-2 with TRBJ2-5, with 9 bases aligning to TRBD1. V shed 3 bases and J 5 bases; nucleotides not matched to a gene: 16. There are 18 residues in the CDR3. CDR1 and CDR2 from the germline V gene are SGHAT and FQNNGV. CDR3 DNA sequence: TGTGCCAGCAGCTTCACAGGGGGCTCAAGGCTCCCGGGGGAGACCCAGTACTTC. The encoded protein is CASSFTGGSRLPGETQYF. Filled out from reference TRBV11-2 and TRBJ2-5, the complete variable domain reads EAGVAQSPRYKIIEKRQSVAFWCNPISGHATLYWYQQILGQGPKLLIQFQNNGVVDDSQLPKDRFSAERLKGVDSTLKIQPAKLEDSAVYLCASSFTGGSRLPGETQYFGPGTRLLVL.

Comment on this clonotype: This could be a read error, since a much larger clone is one nucleotide away. The rearrangement links TRBV5-1 to TRBJ2-2; D gene ambiguous. This CDR3 region has 13 residues. Germline V gives CDR1 SGHRS, CDR2 YFSETQ. With 0 bases removed from V and 4 bases from J, the gap between germline ends came to 4 bases. CDR3 coding DNA: TGCGCCAGCAGCTTGGTTCTCACCGGGGAGCTGTTTTTT. Its protein product is CASSLVLTGELFF.

V and J are TRBV6-5 and TRBJ1-4, with D maybe TRBD1 (6 bases). V was shortened by 0 bases and J by 2 bases, with 10 bases between the two germline ends. Per germline, CDR1 MNHEY and CDR2 SVGAGI. This CDR3 comprises 16 residues. The CDR3 is CASSYSQQGTNEKLFF. CDR3 DNA: TGTGCCAGCAGTTACTCTCAACAGGGTACTAATGAAAAACTGTTTTTT.

This clonotype was picked up a small number of times. This chain joins TRBV6-6 and TRBJ1-5; 7 bases are a match to TRBD1. Germline V lookup: CDR1 MNHNY, CDR2 SVGAGI (reference sequence). The CDR3 covers 16 residues. Trimming at V came to 6 bases and at J to 3 bases, leaving 11 bases not matched to a gene. CDR3 sequence: CASSLLGQESNQPQHF. Written as DNA, the CDR3 is TGTGCCAGCAGCCTTCTTGGACAGGAATCCAATCAGCCCCAGCATTTT.

This chain uses TRBV5-1 with TRBJ2-5; weak D call: TRBD2 (6 bases). CDR1 and CDR2 from the germline V gene are SGHRS and YFSETQ. Trimming left V 4 bases short and J 5 bases short, with 18 bases between. The CDR3 loop spans 15 amino acids. The CDR3 reads CASSDPGGAGETQYF. The CDR3 DNA reads as TGCGCCAGCAGCGACCCTGGAGGGGCAGGGGAGACCCAGTACTTC.

The V call is TRBV6-1, the J call TRBJ2-7, with 7 bases aligning to TRBD2. V was clipped by 0 bases and J by 7 bases; unmatched bases: 12. This CDR3 region has 16 residues. Germline V gene data show CDR1 as MNHNS and CDR2 as SASEGT. The CDR3 bases are TGTGCCAGCAGTGAAGCGGGAAGCGGGGTGGGTCTGGAGCAGTACTTC. Translating it yields CASSEAGSGVGLEQYF.

V and J are TRBV20-1 and TRBJ2-3, with D perhaps TRBD1 (7 bases). V shed 6 bases and J shed 1 base, with 11 bases lying between them. CDR1 is DFQATT and CDR2 is SNEGSKA in the germline V gene (reference sequence). CDR3 length equals 13 residues. The CDR3 nucleotides read TGCAGTGCCCCCAGGGGGGGCACAGATACGCAGTATTTT. It specifies CSAPRGGTDTQYF.

Concerning this clonotype itself: Being one base from a much bigger clone, this may be a read error. Since no conserved phenylalanine or tryptophan closes the CDR3, a read error is the likely cause. The CDR3 DNA sequence: TGCAGTGCTAGTTCGGACAGTTGGAGCTCCTACGAGCAGTACTTA. Translation gives CSASSDSWSSYEQYL. The rearrangement links TRBV20-1 to TRBJ2-7, with D possibly being TRBD1 (6 bases). The germline V gene encodes CDR1 DFQATT and CDR2 SNEGSKA (reference sequence). The length of the CDR3 is 15 residues. Trimming took off 3 bases at V and 0 bases at J, with 15 bases between the two ends.

This clonotype came up many times. The rearrangement uses TRBV5-1 and TRBJ2-2; TRBD1 might be the D (6 bases). The germline CDR1 and CDR2 sequences are SGHRS and YFSETQ. V was clipped by 5 bases and J by 1 base, with 6 bases between them. This CDR3 region has 13 residues. The CDR3 DNA follows: TGCGCCAGCAGACAGGGGAACACCGGGGAGCTGTTTTTT. Protein product: CASRQGNTGELFF.

The chain uses TRBV30 and TRBJ2-7, with D uncertain. Germline loops: CDR1 GTSNPN, CDR2 SVGIG (reference sequence). V gave up 2 bases and J gave up 1 base, with 9 bases separating them. The CDR3 runs to 13 residues. This CDR3 reads CAWSRPESYEQYF. DNA of the CDR3: TGTGCCTGGAGTCGGCCTGAATCCTACGAGCAGTACTTC.

This clonotype occurred many times. The rearrangement links TRBV7-6 to TRBJ2-6; weak D call: TRBD1 (6 bases). The V end lost 5 bases, the J end lost 0 bases, and 20 bases lay between the germline ends. Germline CDR1 SGHVS, CDR2 FNYEAQ. This CDR3 region has 19 residues. CDR3 amino acids: CASSPTGQLSNSGANVLTF. In DNA, the CDR3 is TGTGCCAGCAGCCCAACAGGACAGTTGAGCAACTCTGGGGCCAACGTCCTGACTTTC.

This rearrangement joins TRBV7-2 to TRBJ1-1; unclear D gene. Trimming took off 1 base at V and 2 bases at J, with 8 bases between the two ends. Germline CDR1 and CDR2: SGHTA and FQGNSA. CDR3 length: 14 residues. This chain's CDR3 is CASSLGRFNTEAFF. CDR3 DNA sequence: TGTGCCAGCAGCTTAGGCCGCTTTAACACTGAAGCTTTCTTT.